The 8 T cell receptor beta chains listed next were all sequenced from one sample in a study of blood T cell repertoires in COVID-19. Assay used: immunoSEQ multiplex PCR; TCRdb lists only in-frame clones, some missing. The sample has about 68,000 clones, roughly 84% seen once. Material: peripheral blood. Source of these receptors: a man in his forties or fifties with active COVID-19.

The rearrangement joins TRBV7-9 to TRBJ2-5, with a possible D match to TRBD2 (5 bases). The CDR3 extends over 17 amino acids. The V gene lost 5 bases and the J gene lost 5 bases, with 24 bases spanning the gap. Germline V lookup: CDR1 SEHNR, CDR2 FQNEAQ (reference sequence). DNA for the CDR3: TGTGCCAGCAGCCGACCCGGATACATGAATTCGGGGGAGACCCAGTACTTC. It yields the protein CASSRPGYMNSGETQYF.

This clone has a handful of counts. This chain links TRBV5-6 with TRBJ2-7; the D gene is possibly TRBD2 (5 bases). Looked up from germline, CDR1 is SGHDT and CDR2 is YYEEEE. Trimming left V 2 bases short and J 0 bases short, with 9 bases between. The CDR3 sequence is 14 residues long. The DNA for the CDR3 is TGTGCCAGCAGCTTCGGGGAGAGCTCCTACGAGCAGTACTTC. The encoded protein is CASSFGESSYEQYF. Complete variable domain (other parts from reference TRBV5-6 and TRBJ2-7): DAGVTQSPTHLIKTRGQQVTLRCSPKSGHDTVSWYQQALGQGPQFIFQYYEEEERQRGNFPDRFSGHQFPNYSSELNVNALLLGDSALYLCASSFGESSYEQYFGPGTRLTVT.

The rearrangement uses TRBV19 and TRBJ1-2; no reliable D call. Germline loops: CDR1 LNHDA, CDR2 SQIVND (reference sequence). The V end lost 7 bases, the J end lost 4 bases, and 25 bases lay between the germline ends. The CDR3 extends over 17 amino acids. In DNA, the CDR3 is TGTGCCAGTACTTACTTACCTTCGCGAGGTTACGCCTATGGCTACACCTTC. Its protein product is CASTYLPSRGYAYGYTF.

This rearrangement joins TRBV4-1 to TRBJ2-5; 11 bases fit TRBD1. The CDR3 is made up of 19 amino acids. The germline CDR1 and CDR2 sequences are MGHRA and YSYEKL. J was trimmed by 2 bases and V by 4 bases; bases with no gene match: 15. As DNA, the CDR3 is TGCGCCAGCAGCCTAGGGACAGGGGGAGCCATGGCCCGACAAGAGACCCAGTACTTC. The encoded protein is CASSLGTGGAMARQETQYF.

This clone appeared once. The gene calls are TRBV18 and TRBJ2-1; no definite D call. The V and J ends lost 3 bases and 0 bases respectively, with 3 bases between them. Germline CDR1 and CDR2: KGHSH and LQKENI. This CDR3 has 13 amino acids. This CDR3 reads CASSPSSYNEQFF. Here the CDR3 DNA reads TGTGCCAGCTCACCGAGCTCCTACAATGAGCAGTTCTTC.

The chain links TRBV5-1 to TRBJ2-3; D call uncertain. The CDR3 has 14 amino acids. CDR1 is SGHRS, CDR2 YFSETQ, per germline. The V end was cut by 4 bases, the J end by 0 bases, with 9 bases between. The CDR3, as DNA: TGCGCCAGCAGCCCCCCTAGGAGCACAGATACGCAGTATTTT. It is translated as CASSPPRSTDTQYF.

The gene calls are TRBV5-4 and TRBJ2-2; 11 bases are a match to TRBD2. Germline loops: CDR1 SGHNT, CDR2 YYREEE (reference sequence). V trimming: 4 bases; J trimming: 2 bases; junction bases outside the gene matches: 4. CDR3 length: 16 amino acids. In DNA form, the CDR3 reads TGTGCCAGCAGCACGGGGACTAGCGGAAACACCGGGGAGCTGTTTTTT. As protein: CASSTGTSGNTGELFF.

For the CDR3, the DNA is TGCGCCAGCAGCTCAGGACAGGGTCACACCGGGGAGCTGTTTTTT. It specifies CASSSGQGHTGELFF. This sequence joins TRBV5-1 and TRBJ2-2, with 8 bases identical to TRBD1. This CDR3 is built from 15 residues. Germline V gene data show CDR1 as SGHRS and CDR2 as YFSETQ. The trim removed 3 bases at V and 3 bases at J, leaving 4 bases unmatched. Based on the CDR3 plus reference TRBV5-1 and TRBJ2-2, the full variable domain is KAGVTQTPRYLIKTRGQQVTLSCSPISGHRSVSWYQQTPGQGLQFLFEYFSETQRNKGNFPGRFSGRQFSNSRSEMNVSTLELGDSALYLCASSSGQGHTGELFFGEGSRLTVL.